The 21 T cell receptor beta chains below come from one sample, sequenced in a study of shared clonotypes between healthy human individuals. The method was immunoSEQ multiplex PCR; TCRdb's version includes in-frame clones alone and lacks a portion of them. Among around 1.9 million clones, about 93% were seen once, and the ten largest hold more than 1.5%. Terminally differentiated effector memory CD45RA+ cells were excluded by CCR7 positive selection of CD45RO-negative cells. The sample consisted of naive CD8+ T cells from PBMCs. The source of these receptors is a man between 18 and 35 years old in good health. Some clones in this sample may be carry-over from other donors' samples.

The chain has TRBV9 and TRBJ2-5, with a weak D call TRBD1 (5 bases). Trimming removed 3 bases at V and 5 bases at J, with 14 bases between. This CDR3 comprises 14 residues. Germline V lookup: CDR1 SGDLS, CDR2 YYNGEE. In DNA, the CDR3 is TGTGCCAGCAGCGGGGGCGAGTCATGGGAGACCCAGTACTTC. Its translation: CASSGGESWETQYF.

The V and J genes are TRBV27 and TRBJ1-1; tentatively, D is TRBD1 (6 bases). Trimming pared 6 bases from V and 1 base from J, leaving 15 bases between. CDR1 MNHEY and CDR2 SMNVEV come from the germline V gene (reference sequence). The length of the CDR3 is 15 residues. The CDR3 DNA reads TGTGCCAGCAGATCGACTGACAGGCGGAACACTGAAGCTTTCTTT. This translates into CASRSTDRRNTEAFF.

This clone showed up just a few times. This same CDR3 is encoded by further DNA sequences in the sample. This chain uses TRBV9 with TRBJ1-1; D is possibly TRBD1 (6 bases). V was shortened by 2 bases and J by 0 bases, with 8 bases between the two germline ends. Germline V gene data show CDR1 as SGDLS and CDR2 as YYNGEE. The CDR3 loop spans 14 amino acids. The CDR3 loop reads CASSVDSLNTEAFF. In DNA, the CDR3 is TGTGCCAGCAGCGTGGACAGCCTGAACACTGAAGCTTTCTTT.

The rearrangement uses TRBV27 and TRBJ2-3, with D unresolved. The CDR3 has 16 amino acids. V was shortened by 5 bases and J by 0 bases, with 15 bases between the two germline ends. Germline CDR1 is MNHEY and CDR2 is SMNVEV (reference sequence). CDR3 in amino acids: CASSRLAPASTDTQYF. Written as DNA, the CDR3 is TGTGCCAGCAGTCGTCTTGCTCCAGCTAGCACAGATACGCAGTATTTT.

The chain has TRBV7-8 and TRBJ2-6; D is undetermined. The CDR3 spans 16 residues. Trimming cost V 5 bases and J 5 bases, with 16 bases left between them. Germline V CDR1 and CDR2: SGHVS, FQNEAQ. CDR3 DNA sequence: TGTGCCAGCAGCGCGAGAGAAAGTGAGAGGGCCAACGTCCTGACTTTC. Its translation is CASSARESERANVLTF. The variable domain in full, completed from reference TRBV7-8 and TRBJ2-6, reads GAGVSQSPRYKVAKRGQDVALRCDPISGHVSLFWYQQALGQGPEFLTYFQNEAQLDKSGLPSDRFFAERPEGSVSTLKIQRTQQEDSAVYLCASSARESERANVLTFGAGSRLTVL.

DNA for the CDR3: TGTGCCAGCAGTTTTTGGGACAGGGGGCGAGGGGATACGCAGTATTTT. It is translated as CASSFWDRGRGDTQYF. V gene TRBV28 combines with J gene TRBJ2-3; 12 bases agree with TRBD1. The J segment lost 6 bases and the V segment lost 3 bases, leaving 7 bases of the junction unmatched. The CDR3 length is 16 residues. Germline-derived CDR1 and CDR2 are MDHEN and SYDVKM.

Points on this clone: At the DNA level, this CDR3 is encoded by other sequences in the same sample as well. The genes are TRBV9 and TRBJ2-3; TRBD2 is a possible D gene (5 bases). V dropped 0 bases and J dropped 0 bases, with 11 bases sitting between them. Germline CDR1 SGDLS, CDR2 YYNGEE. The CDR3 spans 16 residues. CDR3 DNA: TGTGCCAGCAGCGTAGAAGGCGGGCCAAGCACAGATACGCAGTATTTT. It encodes CASSVEGGPSTDTQYF.

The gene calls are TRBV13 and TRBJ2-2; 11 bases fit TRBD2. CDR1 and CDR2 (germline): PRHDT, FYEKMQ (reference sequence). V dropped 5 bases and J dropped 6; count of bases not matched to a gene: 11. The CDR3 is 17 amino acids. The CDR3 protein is CASSTHIAGGPAGELFF. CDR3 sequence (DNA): TGTGCCAGCAGCACCCATATAGCGGGAGGGCCGGCCGGGGAGCTGTTTTTT.

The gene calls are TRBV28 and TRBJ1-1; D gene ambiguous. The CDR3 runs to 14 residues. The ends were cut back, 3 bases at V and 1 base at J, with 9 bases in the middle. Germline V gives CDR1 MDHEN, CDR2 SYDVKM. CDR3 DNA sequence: TGTGCCAGCAGTTTGAGGGCTTGGAACACTGAAGCTTTCTTT. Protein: CASSLRAWNTEAFF.

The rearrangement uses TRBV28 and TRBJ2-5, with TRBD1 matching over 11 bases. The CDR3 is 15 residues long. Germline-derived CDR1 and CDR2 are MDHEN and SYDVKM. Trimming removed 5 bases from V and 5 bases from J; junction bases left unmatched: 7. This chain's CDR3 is CASSPSDRGRETQYF. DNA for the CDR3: TGTGCCAGCAGTCCCTCGGACAGGGGGCGCGAGACCCAGTACTTC.

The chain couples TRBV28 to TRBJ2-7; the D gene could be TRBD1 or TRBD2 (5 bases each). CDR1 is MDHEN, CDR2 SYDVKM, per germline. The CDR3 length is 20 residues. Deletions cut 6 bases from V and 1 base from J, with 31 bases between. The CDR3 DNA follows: TGTGCCAGCAGCCGACCCAAGGACGTCCAGAGGGGCCCTACGTCCTACGAGCAGTACTTC. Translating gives CASSRPKDVQRGPTSYEQYF. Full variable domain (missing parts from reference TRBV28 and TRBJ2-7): DVKVTQSSRYLVKRTGEKVFLECVQDMDHENMFWYRQDPGLGLRLIYFSYDVKMKEKGDIPEGYSVSREKKERFSLILESASTNQTSMYLCASSRPKDVQRGPTSYEQYFGPGTRLTVT.

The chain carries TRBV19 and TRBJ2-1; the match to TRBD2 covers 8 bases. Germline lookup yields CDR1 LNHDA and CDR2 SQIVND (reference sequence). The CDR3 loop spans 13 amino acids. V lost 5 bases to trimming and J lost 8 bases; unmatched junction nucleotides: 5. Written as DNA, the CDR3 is TGTGCCAGTAGTCTGAGCGGGAGCCATGAGCAGTTCTTC. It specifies CASSLSGSHEQFF.

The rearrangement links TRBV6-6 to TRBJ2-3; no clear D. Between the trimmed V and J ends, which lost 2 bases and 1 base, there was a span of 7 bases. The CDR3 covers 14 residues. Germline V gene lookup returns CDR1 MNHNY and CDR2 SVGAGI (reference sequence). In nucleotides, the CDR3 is TGTGCCAGCAGTTACACTAAAGGCACAGATACGCAGTATTTT. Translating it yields CASSYTKGTDTQYF.

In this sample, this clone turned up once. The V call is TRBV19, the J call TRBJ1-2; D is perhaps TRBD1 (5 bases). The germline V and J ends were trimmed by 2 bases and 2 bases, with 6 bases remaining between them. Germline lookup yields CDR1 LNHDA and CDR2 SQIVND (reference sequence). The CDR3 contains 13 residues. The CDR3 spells CASSIWGNYGYTF. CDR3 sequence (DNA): TGTGCCAGTAGTATATGGGGGAACTATGGCTACACCTTC.

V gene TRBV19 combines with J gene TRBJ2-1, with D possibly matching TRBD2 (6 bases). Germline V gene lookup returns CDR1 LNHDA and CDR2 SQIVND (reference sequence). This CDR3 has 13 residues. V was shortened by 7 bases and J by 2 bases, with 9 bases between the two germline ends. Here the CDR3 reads CASTPGAYNEQFF. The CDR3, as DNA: TGTGCCAGTACCCCGGGGGCCTACAATGAGCAGTTCTTC.

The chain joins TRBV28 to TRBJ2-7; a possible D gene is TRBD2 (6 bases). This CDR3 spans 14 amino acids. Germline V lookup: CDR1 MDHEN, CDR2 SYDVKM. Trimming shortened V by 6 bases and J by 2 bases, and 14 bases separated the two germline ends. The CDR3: CASRASGGPYEQYF. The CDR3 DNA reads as TGTGCCAGCAGGGCCTCCGGGGGTCCCTACGAGCAGTACTTC. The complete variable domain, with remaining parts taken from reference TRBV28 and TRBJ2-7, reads DVKVTQSSRYLVKRTGEKVFLECVQDMDHENMFWYRQDPGLGLRLIYFSYDVKMKEKGDIPEGYSVSREKKERFSLILESASTNQTSMYLCASRASGGPYEQYFGPGTRLTVT.

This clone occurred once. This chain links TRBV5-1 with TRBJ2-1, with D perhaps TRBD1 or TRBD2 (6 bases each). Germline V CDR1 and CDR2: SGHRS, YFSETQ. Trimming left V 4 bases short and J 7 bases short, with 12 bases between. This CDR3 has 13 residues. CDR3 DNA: TGCGCCAGCAGCGGGACAAGCGGGAATGAGCAGTTCTTC. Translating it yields CASSGTSGNEQFF.

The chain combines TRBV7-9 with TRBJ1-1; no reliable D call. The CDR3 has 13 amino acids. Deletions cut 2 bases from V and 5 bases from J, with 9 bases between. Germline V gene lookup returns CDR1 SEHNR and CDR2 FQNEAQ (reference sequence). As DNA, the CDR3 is TGTGCCAGCAGCTTAAAACGGGAAACTGAAGCTTTCTTT. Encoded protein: CASSLKRETEAFF. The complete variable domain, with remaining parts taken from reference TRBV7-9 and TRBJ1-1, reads DTGVSQNPRHKITKRGQNVTFRCDPISEHNRLYWYRQTLGQGPEFLTYFQNEAQLEKSRLLSDRFSAERPKGSFSTLEIQRTEQGDSAMYLCASSLKRETEAFFGQGTRLTVV.

The CDR3 DNA sequence: TGTGCCACCGCCCCCTGGACAGATGTATGGGTGCGGTACACCTTC. Translating gives CATAPWTDVWVRYTF. The chain links TRBV28 to TRBJ1-2, with D maybe TRBD1 (6 bases). The CDR3 totals 15 residues. V was trimmed by 10 bases and J by 11 bases, leaving 29 bases between them. Germline CDR1 reads MDHEN; CDR2 reads SYDVKM.

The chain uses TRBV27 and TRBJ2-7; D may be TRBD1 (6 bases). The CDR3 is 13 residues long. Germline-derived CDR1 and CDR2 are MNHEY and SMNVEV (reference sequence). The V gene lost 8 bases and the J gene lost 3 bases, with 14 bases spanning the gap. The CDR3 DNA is TGTGCCAGCTCCCCAGGGGACATCTACGAGCAGTACTTC. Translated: CASSPGDIYEQYF.

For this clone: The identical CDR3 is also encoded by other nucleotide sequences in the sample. The CDR3: CASSYSTGQRTYEQYF. Here the CDR3 DNA reads TGTGCCAGCAGTTACTCGACGGGACAGAGGACCTACGAGCAGTACTTC. The chain employs TRBV6-5 and TRBJ2-7, with 7 bases identical to TRBD1. Germline V lookup: CDR1 MNHEY, CDR2 SVGAGI. J gave up 2 bases and V 0 bases, and 7 bases lay outside the gene matches. The CDR3 covers 16 residues.